The clone carrying this TCR beta chain showed up many times. TCRdb called the RT-PCR reads again in MiXCR, with one record for every CDR3 protein. Of almost 700,000 distinct CDR3 sequences in the sample, around 14% were seen once. The V gene lost 0 bases and the J gene lost 12 bases, with 11 bases spanning the gap. The CDR3 covers 12 residues. Germline-derived CDR1 and CDR2 are LGHNA and YSLEER. V gene TRBV4-3 combines with J gene TRBJ1-1; D ambiguous. This sequence originates from a female donor in good health, serving as a healthy control. Sample: memory CD4+ T cells from blood. CDR3 in DNA: TGCGCCAGCAGCCAAGATACCCTAGCCCCTTTCTTT. This encodes CASSQDTLAPFF.